One sample yielded the 15 T cell receptor beta chains listed below, sequenced in a study of shared clonotypes between healthy human individuals. Here immunoSEQ multiplex PCR was the method, and the copy in TCRdb shows in-frame clones only, minus some. The sample consists of 2 million to 2.5 million clones, 85% to 95% of them appearing once. Material for sequencing was naive CD4+ T cells from PBMCs. Indicated subset: CD45RA+ positively selected. These receptors all come from a man aged 18 to 35 in good health. Some clones in this sample may be carry-over from other donors' samples.

The chain combines TRBV28 with TRBJ1-2; D perhaps matches TRBD1 (5 bases). Trimming took 6 bases from V and 6 from J, leaving 17 bases between them. The length of the CDR3 is 14 residues. CDR1 is MDHEN and CDR2 is SYDVKM in the germline V gene. CDR3 DNA: TGTGCCAGCAGACCCACCAACCAGGGTCATGGCTACACCTTC. Translated, it gives CASRPTNQGHGYTF.

This clone appeared a single time. The chain recombines TRBV11-3 with TRBJ2-1; 9 bases match TRBD2. CDR1 and CDR2 (germline): SGHNT, YENEEA. V dropped 6 bases and J dropped 7; count of bases not matched to a gene: 7. The CDR3 spans 14 residues. In DNA form, the CDR3 reads TGTGCCAGCAGGGGTAGCGGGGGTGGAAATGAGCAGTTCTTC. Its protein is CASRGSGGGNEQFF.

The V gene is TRBV10-3, the J gene TRBJ1-1; 10 positions agree with TRBD1. Trimming cost V 6 bases and J 1 base; bases outside gene matches: 8. The CDR3 sequence is 16 residues long. In germline, CDR1 is ENHRY, CDR2 SYGVKD. The CDR3 here is CAISPGTGVANTEAFF. Written as DNA, the CDR3 is TGTGCCATCAGCCCCGGGACAGGGGTTGCGAACACTGAAGCTTTCTTT.

The chain employs TRBV4-2 and TRBJ2-5; maybe TRBD2 (5 bases). CDR3 length equals 14 residues. Germline CDR1 LGHNA, CDR2 YNFKEQ. Trimming took off 1 base at V and 3 bases at J, with 9 bases between the two ends. CDR3 in DNA: TGTGCCAGCAGCCAAGTTACGGGGAAAGAGACCCAGTACTTC. The encoded protein is CASSQVTGKETQYF.

V and J are TRBV27 and TRBJ2-7; 8 bases align to TRBD2. Trimming at V came to 6 bases and at J to 4 bases, leaving 11 bases not matched to a gene. Germline lookup yields CDR1 MNHEY and CDR2 SMNVEV (reference sequence). The CDR3 is 15 residues long. CDR3 sequence (DNA): TGTGCCAGCAGCCCTAGCGCCCAGCGGGGGTACGAGCAGTACTTC. This sequence encodes CASSPSAQRGYEQYF.

The chain links TRBV5-4 to TRBJ1-1; 9 nucleotides match TRBD1. With V trimmed by 2 bases and J by 2 bases, 4 bases remained unmatched. Germline V gene data show CDR1 as SGHNT and CDR2 as YYREEE (reference sequence). CDR3 length: 15 residues. Here the CDR3 DNA reads TGTGCCAGCAGCTTTGGGACAGGGAGAAACACTGAAGCTTTCTTT. Amino acid sequence: CASSFGTGRNTEAFF.

Of note for this clone: Other DNA sequences of this sample code for an identical CDR3. The chain carries TRBV5-4 and TRBJ2-5; TRBD2 matches at 7 bases. Unmatched junction bases numbered 3, after V lost 2 bases and J lost 5 bases. The germline CDR1 and CDR2 sequences are SGHNT and YYREEE (reference sequence). The length of the CDR3 is 13 residues. The CDR3 DNA reads as TGTGCCAGCAGCTTTTGGGGAGGGGAGACCCAGTACTTC. This gives the protein CASSFWGGETQYF.

This chain uses TRBV6-5 with TRBJ2-1; perhaps TRBD2 as D (6 bases). This CDR3 is built from 13 residues. From germline, CDR1 is MNHEY and CDR2 SVGAGI. V shed 0 bases and J shed 8 bases, with 8 bases lying between them. The DNA of the CDR3 is TGTGCCAGCAGTTACTCGGGGGAGGATGAGCAGTTCTTC. Amino acids: CASSYSGEDEQFF.

This chain's CDR3 is CASGGRVVTYEQYF. Here the CDR3 DNA reads TGTGCCAGCGGGGGAAGGGTTGTCACCTACGAGCAGTACTTC. The chain carries TRBV7-9 and TRBJ2-7; perhaps D is TRBD1 or TRBD2 (5 bases each). Germline V gives CDR1 SEHNR, CDR2 FQNEAQ (reference sequence). Trimming shortened V by 8 bases and J by 2 bases, and 16 bases separated the two germline ends. This CDR3 contains 14 residues.

The chain has TRBV5-1 and TRBJ1-1; D gene uncertain. The CDR3 runs to 14 residues. Germline assignment: CDR1 SGHRS and CDR2 YFSETQ. Trimming removed 4 bases at V and 1 base at J, with 11 bases between. CDR3 in amino acids: CASSLFTQNTEAFF. In nucleotides, the CDR3 is TGCGCCAGCAGCCTCTTCACGCAGAACACTGAAGCTTTCTTT. The full variable domain, with the rest looked up from reference TRBV5-1 and TRBJ1-1, is KAGVTQTPRYLIKTRGQQVTLSCSPISGHRSVSWYQQTPGQGLQFLFEYFSETQRNKGNFPGRFSGRQFSNSRSEMNVSTLELGDSALYLCASSLFTQNTEAFFGQGTRLTVV.

As DNA, the CDR3 is TGTGCCAGTAGCCCCTCCGGGACAGCAATCTCTGGAAACACCATATATTTT. Its translation is CASSPSGTAISGNTIYF. V gene TRBV19 combines with J gene TRBJ1-3, with TRBD1 matching over 7 bases. Germline trimming cut 6 bases from V and 0 bases from J; bases unmatched to any gene: 11. This CDR3 contains 17 residues. Germline CDR1 is LNHDA and CDR2 is SQIVND (reference sequence). The full variable domain, its missing parts supplied by reference TRBV19 and TRBJ1-3, is DGGITQSPKYLFRKEGQNVTLSCEQNLNHDAMYWYRQDPGQGLRLIYYSQIVNDFQKGDIAEGYSVSREKKESFPLTVTSAQKNPTAFYLCASSPSGTAISGNTIYFGEGSWLTVV.

This chain uses TRBV7-9 with TRBJ2-1; no reliable D call. The CDR3 runs to 13 residues. The germline gives CDR1 SEHNR, CDR2 FQNEAQ (reference sequence). V was pared by 1 base and J by 6 bases, with 7 bases between. As DNA, the CDR3 is TGTGCCAGCAGCTTAGAACCGCGCAATGAGCAGTTCTTC. Its translation is CASSLEPRNEQFF.

This clone came up a few times. The J gene is TRBJ2-2, the V gene TRBV19; D is undetermined. V dropped 8 bases and J dropped 2 bases, with 9 bases sitting between them. This CDR3 contains 13 residues. The germline V gene encodes CDR1 LNHDA and CDR2 SQIVND (reference sequence). The chain's CDR3 is CASWQANTGELFF. The CDR3 DNA is TGTGCCAGTTGGCAGGCAAACACCGGGGAGCTGTTTTTT.

The rearrangement links TRBV7-9 to TRBJ2-5, with D hard to call. Looked up from germline, CDR1 is SEHNR and CDR2 is FQNEAQ (reference sequence). The V gene lost 0 bases and the J gene lost 5 bases, with 13 bases spanning the gap. This CDR3 spans 15 amino acids. The CDR3 region is CASSLASAGRETQYF. CDR3 bases: TGTGCCAGCAGCTTAGCTTCGGCAGGCCGCGAGACCCAGTACTTC.

This clone was recorded once. The chain joins TRBV28 to TRBJ1-1, with D maybe TRBD1 (6 bases). The CDR3 is 14 residues long. Germline loops: CDR1 MDHEN, CDR2 SYDVKM. V was trimmed by 4 bases and J by 4 bases, leaving 13 bases between them. CDR3 DNA: TGTGCCAGCAGTTCAGGGGTTCGGGTCACTGAAGCTTTCTTT. Translated: CASSSGVRVTEAFF.